This paragraph covers one T cell receptor (beta chain) sequence. V was pared by 7 bases and J by 5 bases, with 0 bases of the junction left unmatched. Per the germline V gene, CDR1 is LNHDA and CDR2 is SQIVND (reference sequence). This CDR3 has 12 amino acids. The protocol was immunoSEQ multiplex PCR, while the TCRdb copy is restricted to in-frame clones and leaves out a portion. The sample has fewer than 120,000 clones; more than 70% are singletons. These data belong to a study of cytomegalovirus exposure and HLA in healthy donors. The source material was PBMCs. The chain combines TRBV19 with TRBJ2-2; 8 bases are shared with TRBD2. The sequence came from a woman aged 18 to 35 in good health and CMV-seronegative. In DNA form, the CDR3 reads TGTGCCAGTACTAGCGGGACCGGGGAGCTGTTTTTT. It yields the protein CASTSGTGELFF.